Listed below are T cell receptor beta chains from one sample, sequenced in a study of naive and memory T cell subsets. TCRdb analysed the 5' RACE reads with MiXCR anew, one entry per CDR3 protein. Found here are over 50,000 distinct CDR3 sequences, under 10% of them singletons; the top ten hold over 8%. The origin of the receptors is a female donor in good health. CDR3s include the opening cysteine and the closing phenylalanine or tryptophan. Each record gives: V gene, clone size, J gene, D gene, CDR3 protein, CDR3 DNA. D genes are given only for firm matches. Size is omitted from some rows. Given values are once, few, many or a class for expanded clones.

>TRBV5-1|many|TRBJ2-5|TRBD1
CASSPGTGGYQETQYF
TGCGCCAGCAGCCCTGGGACAGGGGGCTATCAAGAGACCCAGTACTTC
>TRBV12-3/TRBV12-4|many|TRBJ1-1|TRBD1
CASSSGTGGTEAFF
TGTGCCAGCAGTTCAGGGACAGGGGGGACTGAAGCTTTCTTT
>TRBV7-2|NA|TRBJ2-2|TRBD1
CASSLVTGLTGELFF
TGTGCCAGCAGCTTAGTGACAGGGCTCACCGGGGAGCTGTTTTTT
>TRBV9|many|TRBJ1-1|NA
CASSPTAQNTEAFF
TGTGCCAGCAGCCCTACAGCGCAGAACACTGAAGCTTTCTTT
>TRBV6-6|NA|TRBJ2-1|NA
CASSYSRLTPGLEQFF
TGTGCCAGCAGTTACTCGAGACTCACGCCGGGACTTGAGCAGTTCTTC
>TRBV6-2/TRBV6-3|few|TRBJ1-5|NA
CASSYTGSQPQHF
TGTGCCAGCAGTTATACAGGGAGTCAGCCCCAGCATTTT
>TRBV6-2/TRBV6-3|few|TRBJ2-7|TRBD1
CASRWVRAGQGLHF
TGTGCCAGCAGGTGGGTCCGTGCGGGACAGGGCCTCCACTTC
>TRBV2|few|TRBJ1-2|NA
CASSVYYGYTF
TGTGCCAGCAGTGTATACTATGGCTACACCTTC
>TRBV12-3/TRBV12-4|NA|TRBJ2-6|NA
CASSSPQGTGANVLTF
TGTGCCAGCAGCTCCCCCCAGGGGACTGGGGCCAACGTCCTGACTTTC
>TRBV6-6|many|TRBJ1-2|TRBD1
CASSLDRGPPYGYTF
TGTGCCAGCAGTTTAGACAGGGGGCCCCCCTATGGCTACACCTTC
>TRBV20-1|many|TRBJ1-5|NA
CSARRDARRDQPQHF
TGCAGTGCTAGGAGGGACGCCCGGCGGGATCAGCCCCAGCATTTT
>TRBV5-1|many|TRBJ2-3|TRBD1
CASSPGTGGSTDTQYF
TGCGCCAGCAGCCCGGGGACAGGAGGTAGCACAGATACGCAGTATTTT
>TRBV12-3/TRBV12-4|NA|TRBJ1-2|TRBD1
CASSLARGTGLVYGYTF
TGTGCCAGCAGTTTAGCGCGTGGGACAGGGTTGGTCTATGGCTACACCTTC
>TRBV5-5|many|TRBJ1-5|NA
CASSFMGDNQPQHF
TGTGCCAGCAGCTTTATGGGAGACAATCAGCCCCAGCATTTT
>TRBV7-2|NA|TRBJ2-7|TRBD1
CASSSGQPGYEQYF
TGTGCCAGCAGCTCGGGACAGCCCGGCTACGAGCAGTACTTC
>TRBV9|NA|TRBJ2-1|NA
CASSDRRGLGNEQFF
TGTGCCAGCAGCGATAGAAGGGGATTAGGCAATGAGCAGTTCTTC
>TRBV20-1|few|TRBJ2-5|TRBD2
CSTPGLLQETQYF
TGCAGTACCCCGGGACTACTCCAAGAGACCCAGTACTTC
>TRBV5-1|few|TRBJ2-7|NA
CASSSGGGNYEQYF
TGCGCCAGCAGCTCTGGAGGGGGTAACTACGAGCAGTACTTC
>TRBV29-1|few|TRBJ1-4|NA
CSVSWTSGDEKLFF
TGCAGCGTTAGTTGGACATCCGGAGATGAAAAACTGTTTTTT
>TRBV6-2/TRBV6-3|many|TRBJ2-7|NA
CASRANYEQYF
TGTGCCAGCAGGGCAAACTACGAGCAGTACTTC
>TRBV15|NA|TRBJ1-5|NA
CATSRDRDGPQHF
TGTGCCACCAGCAGAGACAGGGACGGGCCCCAGCATTTT
>TRBV6-2/TRBV6-3|NA|TRBJ1-6|NA
CASSFGANNSPLHF
TGTGCCAGCAGTTTCGGGGCTAATAATTCACCCCTCCACTTT
>TRBV5-1|NA|TRBJ1-1|NA
CASSWGGDTEAFF
TGCGCCAGCAGCTGGGGGGGGGACACTGAAGCTTTCTTT
>TRBV5-5|NA|TRBJ2-3|NA
CASSLSSATDTQYF
TGTGCCAGCAGCTTGTCGTCAGCCACAGATACGCAGTATTTT
>TRBV12-3/TRBV12-4|many|TRBJ2-5|NA
CASSSQGKETQYF
TGTGCCAGCAGTTCACAGGGCAAAGAGACCCAGTACTTC
>TRBV5-1|NA|TRBJ1-2|TRBD1
CASSINRGGYGYTF
TGCGCCAGCAGCATCAACAGGGGCGGCTATGGCTACACCTTC
>TRBV12-3/TRBV12-4|many|TRBJ2-3|NA
CASSLGGANTDTQYF
TGTGCCAGCAGTTTAGGGGGGGCGAACACAGATACGCAGTATTTT
>TRBV20-1|NA|TRBJ2-5|NA
CSAGRLEQEETQYF
TGCAGTGCTGGGAGACTGGAGCAGGAAGAGACCCAGTACTTC
>TRBV6-5|many|TRBJ1-5|NA
CASSTAGGTVPVKHF
TGTGCCAGCAGTACCGCTGGGGGGACGGTGCCGGTCAAGCATTTT
>TRBV18|few|TRBJ2-1|NA
CASSPQTSGSSYNEQFF
TGTGCCAGCTCACCTCAAACATCCGGGAGCTCCTACAATGAGCAGTTCTTC
>TRBV6-5|NA|TRBJ1-6|NA
CASRLGTERSPLNF
TGTGCCAGCAGATTAGGGACGGAGAGGTCACCCCTCAACTTT
>TRBV9|few|TRBJ1-2|TRBD1
CASSAWDRSSYGYTF
TGTGCCAGCAGCGCCTGGGACAGGAGTTCCTATGGCTACACCTTC
>TRBV12-3/TRBV12-4|NA|TRBJ2-5|NA
CASSLGGGGEETQYF
TGTGCCAGCAGCCTTGGAGGGGGCGGGGAAGAGACCCAGTACTTC
>TRBV6-2/TRBV6-3|NA|TRBJ2-5|NA
CASSYTGQETQYF
TGTGCCAGCAGTTATACGGGCCAAGAGACCCAGTACTTC
>TRBV5-1|few|TRBJ2-7|TRBD1
CASSWGQGYEQYF
TGCGCCAGCAGCTGGGGACAGGGCTACGAGCAGTACTTC
>TRBV28|many|TRBJ1-5|NA
CASSFSGQLNQPQHF
TGTGCCAGCAGTTTTAGCGGACAGTTGAATCAGCCCCAGCATTTT
>TRBV29-1|NA|TRBJ1-5|NA
CSVGPAGSNQPQHF
TGCAGCGTTGGTCCGGCGGGGAGCAATCAGCCCCAGCATTTT
>TRBV9|NA|TRBJ2-3|TRBD2
CASSALLRGGGDTQYF
TGTGCCAGCAGCGCGCTACTCCGGGGGGGTGGAGATACGCAGTATTTT
>TRBV18|few|TRBJ2-3|NA
CASSPRWDTQYF
TGTGCCAGCTCACCAAGGTGGGATACGCAGTATTTT
>TRBV20-1|few|TRBJ2-3|NA
CSQAPSTDTQYF
TGCAGTCAGGCCCCTAGCACAGATACGCAGTATTTT